This T cell receptor (beta chain) is drawn from a study of a mutant IDH1 vaccine in newly diagnosed glioma. On the study more broadly: Radiotherapy, temozolomide, or both had been given previously, and both were given to most. Week 47 marked visit V13, whereas week 35 marked visit V12.

Measured with immunoSEQ multiplex PCR; TCRdb has only the in-frame clones, and not every one. The sample holds tens of thousands of clones; roughly nine tenths are singletons and the top ten take around 2.2%. Noted time point: week 47, end of study. Topical imiquimod accompanied each vaccine dose, which consisted of 300 ug of mutant IDH1 20-mer peptide. Whole-study results and caveats: Among top peripheral T cell clonotypes, changes seemed unrelated to pseudoprogression.

There are 13 residues in the CDR3. Germline V CDR1 and CDR2: SNHLY, FYNNEI. The ends were cut back, 5 bases at V and 3 bases at J, with 10 bases in the middle. Only a few counts were recorded for this clone. Its cognate antigen is unknown. J is TRBJ2-5 and V is TRBV2; D possibly uses TRBD1 or TRBD2 (5 bases each). The sequence was obtained from a middle-aged man with glioma. The source was PBMCs, collected from a glioma patient whose treatment included an IDH1 peptide vaccine. CDR3 sequence: CASSMGPKETQYF. CDR3 nucleotide sequence: TGTGCCAGCAGTATGGGACCTAAAGAGACCCAGTACTTC. Drawing the rest from reference TRBV2 and TRBJ2-5, the complete variable domain is EPEVTQTPSHQVTQMGQEVILRCVPISNHLYFYWYRQILGQKVEFLVSFYNNEISEKSEIFDDQFSVERPDGSNFTLKIRSTKLEDSAMYFCASSMGPKETQYFGPGTRLLVL.